This TCR beta chain is drawn from a study of T cell repertoires in cytomegalovirus infection. For the study at large: Indicated by public TCR beta signatures were CMV infection and matching HLA type.

A note on this clonotype: No antigen is known for it.

CDR3 size: 16 residues. J was trimmed by 2 bases and V by 4 bases; bases with no gene match: 8. Germline V lookup: CDR1 SGHNT, CDR2 YENEEA. Each CDR3 protein gets one entry after TCRdb re-called the reads with MiXCR. This table holds 150,000 to 200,000 distinct CDR3 sequences, about 21% found once. Study results and caveats: HLA-C-restricted TCR beta clonotypes specific for CMV led the ex vivo response. Using cumulative public TCR beta family frequency, the authors identified those who carried CMV together with the relevant HLA.

This TCR came from a human donor in good health (CMV status not recorded). Some clones in this sample may be carry-over from other donors' samples. Sequencing was performed on PBMCs. V is TRBV11-3 and J is TRBJ2-3; 8 nucleotides match TRBD2. The CDR3 loop is CASSSGLSGNTDTQYF. The CDR3 DNA sequence: TGTGCCAGCAGCTCCGGACTTAGCGGGAACACAGATACGCAGTATTTT.